Listed here are 24 T cell receptor beta chains from one sample, sequenced in a study of naive and memory T cell subsets. Amplification of ligated cDNA took four PCR rounds with SP2 and nested alpha and beta constant primers. TCRdb re-called the 5' RACE reads with MiXCR, one entry per CDR3 protein. Here the sample spans 25,000 to 35,000 distinct CDR3 sequences, roughly 17% being singletons. The library had UMIs added by 3' ligation of an oligonucleotide to TCR cDNA. All receptors derive from a female donor in good health.

This clonotype was recorded many times. The chain links TRBV6-5 to TRBJ2-7; 9 bases map to TRBD2. The CDR3 contains 15 residues. Germline loops: CDR1 MNHEY, CDR2 SVGAGI. V was clipped by 7 bases and J by 2 bases; unmatched bases: 9. The CDR3 is CASTMAAGGPYEQYF. CDR3 DNA sequence: TGTGCCAGCACCATGGCGGCGGGGGGGCCCTACGAGCAGTACTTC.

Ten or more counts support this clonotype. V gene TRBV6-5 combines with J gene TRBJ2-1; 8 positions agree with TRBD2. Trimming cost V 5 bases and J 7 bases; bases outside gene matches: 13. This CDR3 region has 16 residues. The germline CDR1 and CDR2 sequences are MNHEY and SVGAGI. In nucleotides, the CDR3 is TGTGCCAGCAGTCCTTCGGGGGGGCCTCGTATTAATGAGCAGTTCTTC. It translates to CASSPSGGPRINEQFF.

This clonotype was seen ten or more times. The rearrangement links TRBV7-2 to TRBJ2-3; 9 positions match TRBD1. The ends lost 8 bases at V and 0 bases at J; junction bases unmatched: 18. The CDR3 contains 19 residues. The germline gives CDR1 SGHTA, CDR2 FQGNSA. The CDR3 loop reads CASGAPRGLGQGSTDTQYF. In DNA form, the CDR3 reads TGTGCCAGCGGGGCCCCACGGGGCCTGGGACAGGGAAGCACAGATACGCAGTATTTT.

The table lists this clonotype with many counts. The rearrangement uses TRBV7-9 and TRBJ2-1; D is possibly TRBD1 or TRBD2 (6 bases each). Trimming left V 0 bases short and J 5 bases short, with 14 bases between. The germline V gene has CDR1 SEHNR and CDR2 FQNEAQ (reference sequence). The CDR3 covers 16 residues. The CDR3, as DNA: TGTGCCAGCAGCTTAGCGGGGGGCCTTCTTGACAATGAGCAGTTCTTC. Protein: CASSLAGGLLDNEQFF.

J is TRBJ1-5 and V is TRBV6-1, with TRBD1 identical over 7 bases. The CDR3 consists of 16 residues. The J segment lost 0 bases and the V segment lost 8 bases, leaving 10 bases of the junction unmatched. Germline CDR1 and CDR2: MNHNS and SASEGT. In DNA, the CDR3 is TGTGCCAGCTTTTACGGACAGGCAGATAGCAATCAGCCCCAGCATTTT. It yields the protein CASFYGQADSNQPQHF.

This clonotype was seen ten or more times. V and J are TRBV19 and TRBJ2-3, with 13 bases fitting TRBD2. The V gene end was trimmed by 3 bases and the J gene end by 0 bases; junction bases not matched to a gene: 6. The CDR3 spans 18 residues. Germline CDR1 reads LNHDA; CDR2 reads SQIVND (reference sequence). Here the CDR3 reads CASSITSGGAGSTDTQYF. The CDR3, as DNA: TGTGCCAGTAGTATCACTAGCGGGGGGGCCGGAAGCACAGATACGCAGTATTTT.

This clonotype was seen more than once but under ten times. The chain joins TRBV9 to TRBJ2-3; unclear D gene. There are 16 residues in the CDR3. Germline values: CDR1 SGDLS, CDR2 YYNGEE. V lost 0 bases, J lost 3 bases, and 14 bases lay in between. For the CDR3, the DNA is TGTGCCAGCAGCGTAGTTGCGGAGAGCCAAACAGATACGCAGTATTTT. It codes for CASSVVAESQTDTQYF.

This clonotype was seen more than once but under ten times. The chain employs TRBV25-1 and TRBJ2-4, with TRBD1 identical over 7 bases. V was clipped by 3 bases and J by 6 bases; unmatched bases: 8. The length of the CDR3 is 15 residues. Germline CDR1 reads MGHDK; CDR2 reads SYGVNS. CDR3 coding DNA: TGTGCCAGCAGTGATCCTTCTAGGGGGCCAAACATTCAGTACTTC. Protein product: CASSDPSRGPNIQYF.

In this sample, this clonotype turned up a few times. This rearrangement joins TRBV7-6 to TRBJ2-2; 8 bases are shared with TRBD2. Per germline, CDR1 SGHVS and CDR2 FNYEAQ. V was clipped by 5 bases and J by 6 bases; unmatched bases: 5. This CDR3 contains 14 residues. CDR3 coding DNA: TGTGCCAGCAGCGCGAGGCGGGGGGCCGGGGAGCTGTTTTTT. It is translated as CASSARRGAGELFF.

The rearrangement uses TRBV10-1 and TRBJ2-1; D perhaps matches TRBD2 (6 bases). CDR1 is WNHNN, CDR2 SYGVQD, per germline (reference sequence). CDR3 size: 14 residues. Trimming removed 4 bases from V and 8 bases from J, with 15 bases in between. The CDR3 reads CASSARRDSHEQFF. The CDR3 bases are TGCGCCAGCAGTGCCCGCCGGGACTCCCATGAGCAGTTCTTC.

This CDR3 is CASSLQQGISYEQYF. The CDR3 nucleotides are TGTGCCAGCAGCCTTCAACAGGGGATCTCCTACGAGCAGTACTTC. The rearrangement joins TRBV7-2 to TRBJ2-7; 7 nucleotides align to TRBD1. The germline CDR1 and CDR2 sequences are SGHTA and FQGNSA. The CDR3 loop spans 15 amino acids. V trimming: 5 bases; J trimming: 0 bases; junction bases outside the gene matches: 7.

This clonotype showed up just a few times. The V and J genes are TRBV6-6 and TRBJ2-1; TRBD2 matches at 15 bases. Germline V CDR1 and CDR2: MNHNY, SVGAGI (reference sequence). CDR3 size: 17 residues. Trimming took 5 bases from V and 4 from J; bases not matched to a gene: 6. In DNA, the CDR3 is TGTGCCAGCAGTATTGGGACTAGCGGGGGGCGATACAATGAGCAGTTCTTC. Translating gives CASSIGTSGGRYNEQFF.

This rearrangement joins TRBV6-1 to TRBJ1-5; D might be TRBD1 (5 bases). Germline lookup yields CDR1 MNHNS and CDR2 SASEGT. The CDR3 has 15 amino acids. The V end lost 2 bases, the J end lost 5 bases, and 13 bases lay between the germline ends. Written as DNA, the CDR3 is TGTGCCAGCAGTGAATCAGGGTTTCGGGATCAGCCCCAGCATTTT. Its protein product is CASSESGFRDQPQHF.

This clonotype was counted at least ten times. The rearrangement joins TRBV6-5 to TRBJ2-7, with D perhaps matching TRBD1 or TRBD2 (5 bases each). The CDR3 covers 12 residues. Germline V CDR1 and CDR2: MNHEY, SVGAGI. With 6 bases removed from V and 1 base from J, the gap between germline ends came to 7 bases. The CDR3 protein is CASRGPSYEQYF. CDR3 in DNA: TGTGCCAGCAGGGGACCTTCCTACGAGCAGTACTTC.

Only a few counts were recorded for this clonotype. The rearrangement joins TRBV12-3 or TRBV12-4 to TRBJ2-3, with D possibly matching TRBD1 (5 bases). V was trimmed by 6 bases and J by 0 bases, leaving 13 bases between them. The length of the CDR3 is 15 residues. This chain's CDR3 is CASSPGSASTDTQYF. As DNA, the CDR3 is TGTGCCAGCAGCCCAGGGTCAGCTAGCACAGATACGCAGTATTTT.

This clonotype showed up many times. The chain employs TRBV29-1 and TRBJ1-2, with a possible D match to TRBD1 (6 bases). CDR3 length equals 13 residues. Trimming pared 3 bases from V and 4 bases from J, leaving 12 bases between. Per germline, CDR1 SQVTM and CDR2 ANQGSEA. In DNA, the CDR3 is TGCAGCGTTGAGGCAGGGGTTGGCTATGGCTACACCTTC. Translated, it gives CSVEAGVGYGYTF.

In its sample, this clonotype ranks as medium-sized. CDR3: CASSRGTAKYEQYF. In nucleotides, the CDR3 is TGTGCCAGCAGTAGGGGGACAGCCAAATACGAGCAGTACTTC. This rearrangement joins TRBV12-3 or TRBV12-4 to TRBJ2-7, with 7 bases matching TRBD1. The CDR3 totals 14 residues. With V trimmed by 5 bases and J by 4 bases, 8 bases remained unmatched.

This clonotype was seen repeatedly, ten times or more. The chain carries TRBV12-3 or TRBV12-4 and TRBJ2-3; D is unresolved. Trimming took 1 base from V and 1 from J, leaving 0 bases between them. The CDR3 covers 12 residues. In nucleotides, the CDR3 is TGTGCCAGCAGTTTAGGCACAGATACGCAGTATTTT. It encodes CASSLGTDTQYF.

J is TRBJ1-5 and V is TRBV12-5; 7 nucleotides agree with TRBD1. CDR3 length: 15 amino acids. Germline-derived CDR1 and CDR2 are LGHNT and FRNRAP. The V gene end was trimmed by 3 bases and the J gene end by 6 bases; junction bases not matched to a gene: 8. The CDR3 DNA reads TGTGCTAGTGGTTTCATGGGAGGGGGCACTCAGCCCCAGCATTTT. It is translated as CASGFMGGGTQPQHF.

This clonotype has a handful of counts. The rearrangement links TRBV20-1 to TRBJ2-1; the match to TRBD2 covers 11 bases. The CDR3 sequence is 17 residues long. Unmatched junction bases numbered 9, after V lost 5 bases and J lost 0 bases. The germline V gene has CDR1 DFQATT and CDR2 SNEGSKA (reference sequence). The CDR3 DNA reads TGCAGTGCTCTGACTAGCGGGGCCTCGAACTCCTACAATGAGCAGTTCTTC. Encoded protein: CSALTSGASNSYNEQFF.

There are many counts of this clonotype. The chain couples TRBV20-1 to TRBJ2-7; no clear D. V gave up 3 bases and J gave up 2 bases, with 14 bases separating them. The CDR3 covers 14 residues. Germline CDR1 and CDR2: DFQATT and SNEGSKA (reference sequence). CDR3 protein: CSASKDARPYEQYF. CDR3 in DNA: TGCAGTGCTAGCAAGGACGCCAGACCCTACGAGCAGTACTTC.

J is TRBJ2-1 and V is TRBV6-1, with 9 nucleotides matching TRBD2. Germline CDR1 reads MNHNS; CDR2 reads SASEGT. V was clipped by 7 bases and J by 4 bases; unmatched bases: 11. The CDR3 is made up of 16 amino acids. Here the CDR3 DNA reads TGTGCCAGCAATACCGACTTAGCGGGGGCGTACAATGAGCAGTTCTTC. It translates to CASNTDLAGAYNEQFF.

The CDR3 DNA is TGCAGTGCTAGGGGATCGAACACTGAAGCTTTCTTT. Protein product: CSARGSNTEAFF. The chain is built from TRBV20-1 and TRBJ1-1; D remains unclear. V lost 3 bases to trimming and J lost 1 base, with 6 bases between them. Germline values: CDR1 DFQATT, CDR2 SNEGSKA (reference sequence). The length of the CDR3 is 12 residues.

This clonotype came up once. Being one base from a much bigger clone, this may be a read error. V gene TRBV29-1 combines with J gene TRBJ1-1, with D maybe TRBD1 (5 bases). Trimming removed 6 bases at V and 5 bases at J, with 13 bases between. The CDR3 runs to 12 residues. From germline, CDR1 is SQVTM and CDR2 ANQGSEA. In DNA form, the CDR3 reads TGCAGCGTGTGCAGGGATGGTACTGAAGCTTTCTTT. This gives the protein CSVCRDGTEAFF.